A selection of T cell receptor beta chains follows, all from one sample in a study of CD8 T cells in ankylosing spondylitis. TCRdb passed the 5' RACE reads through MiXCR, listing each CDR3 protein once. The top ten hold nearly 10% of the sample, which has over 95,000 distinct CDR3 sequences, roughly 8.3% seen once. Material for sequencing was blood, either unsorted or a sorted T cell fraction (not recorded which). These receptors came from a male donor with ankylosing spondylitis or in good health (not recorded which). Both conserved end residues are trimmed from each CDR3. A D gene is named only where the DNA matches it firmly.

v_gene	j_gene	d_gene	CDR3aa
TRBV5-6	TRBJ2-1	.	ASSLTRDEQF
TRBV15	TRBJ2-2	.	ATSRLGEENTGELF
TRBV4-3	TRBJ2-7	TRBD2	ASSQEGGSDEQY
TRBV18	TRBJ1-2	.	ASSQTGSLLGYT
TRBV3-1	TRBJ1-1	.	ASSQVRGTEAF
TRBV21-1	TRBJ2-7	.	ASSEPSEQY
TRBV6-2/TRBV6-3	TRBJ2-4	.	ASRPAWGAKNIQY
TRBV12-3/TRBV12-4	TRBJ1-1	TRBD1	ASRDRGLDYGDTEAF
TRBV14	TRBJ1-1	TRBD1	ASSQWGRQGAGEAF
TRBV4-3	TRBJ2-1	.	ASSPRLRGTYNEQF
TRBV24-1	TRBJ2-1	TRBD1	ATGARDRPYNEQF
TRBV5-1	TRBJ1-6	.	ASNQGDSYNSPLH
TRBV18	TRBJ1-1	.	ASSPGRGQNTEAF
TRBV12-3/TRBV12-4	TRBJ2-5	TRBD1	ASAKTGTGAETQY
TRBV7-7	TRBJ1-5	.	ASSHSFVRVGQPQH
TRBV15	TRBJ1-6	TRBD1	ATSRDLRGANSPLH
TRBV20-1	TRBJ1-1	TRBD1	SASGTGLTEAF
TRBV7-2	TRBJ2-3	.	ASSPYQALTDTQY
TRBV12-3/TRBV12-4	TRBJ1-5	TRBD1	ASSRPGQHNQPQH
TRBV11-2	TRBJ2-3	.	ASSPLPGLFTDTQY
TRBV4-3	TRBJ2-1	TRBD2	ASSSRLAGGTCSYNEQL
TRBV5-6	TRBJ2-1	.	ASSWGQKGEQF
TRBV6-2/TRBV6-3	TRBJ1-5	.	ASSGRAQPQH
TRBV4-2	TRBJ2-7	.	ASSQTITGISYEQY
TRBV4-1	TRBJ2-5	.	ASSQGVDTTQY
TRBV18	TRBJ1-5	.	ASSPKILGEYQPQH
TRBV6-5	TRBJ2-1	.	ASSSGLVAVTPNEQF
TRBV7-2	TRBJ2-7	TRBD2	ASSISGTSVYEQY
TRBV14	TRBJ2-3	TRBD2	ASSPTLFGLAGSASTDTQY
TRBV6-1	TRBJ1-4	.	ASKRVKNEKLF
TRBV7-2	TRBJ2-3	.	ASSLAASPIV
TRBV10-3	TRBJ2-3	.	AISVADVTDTQY
TRBV5-6	TRBJ2-3	TRBD1	ASSLDRDRLFDTQY
TRBV7-2	TRBJ2-7	TRBD1	ASSSGTGREQY
TRBV7-2	TRBJ2-4	TRBD2	ASSRDSSGGNIQY
TRBV7-2	TRBJ2-2	.	ASSLGVGTTTGELF
TRBV5-1	TRBJ2-5	.	ASSLGAMQETQY
TRBV7-2	TRBJ2-2	TRBD2	ASSLSSGTIRTGELF
TRBV12-3/TRBV12-4	TRBJ1-5	.	ASSQGTHQPQH
TRBV5-1	TRBJ2-1	TRBD2	ASRDGVGTSGTVYNEQF
TRBV20-1	TRBJ2-3	.	SAKLRGTDTQY
TRBV25-1	TRBJ2-7	.	ASSEGQGDEQY
TRBV5-6	TRBJ1-2	.	ASSFPDNYGYT
TRBV18	TRBJ2-2	.	ASSPRETGELF
TRBV20-1	TRBJ2-3	TRBD1	SARDWDREGGTQY
TRBV18	TRBJ2-5	.	ASSPQGTETQY
TRBV19	TRBJ1-1	.	ASRLHVGKNTEAF
TRBV7-2	TRBJ2-1	TRBD2	ASRIAGGTYNEQF
TRBV20-1	TRBJ2-3	.	SALLVQITDTQY
TRBV4-2	TRBJ2-3	.	ASSQDWARGGDTQY
TRBV5-1	TRBJ2-1	.	ASSLTIIGSNEQF
TRBV12-3/TRBV12-4	TRBJ2-7	TRBD2	ASSLGSSGIYEQY
TRBV20-1	TRBJ2-7	.	SARSSGDGYEQY
TRBV7-2	TRBJ1-1	.	ASTAFMGEAF
TRBV7-2	TRBJ2-3	.	ASSPRQVTDTQY